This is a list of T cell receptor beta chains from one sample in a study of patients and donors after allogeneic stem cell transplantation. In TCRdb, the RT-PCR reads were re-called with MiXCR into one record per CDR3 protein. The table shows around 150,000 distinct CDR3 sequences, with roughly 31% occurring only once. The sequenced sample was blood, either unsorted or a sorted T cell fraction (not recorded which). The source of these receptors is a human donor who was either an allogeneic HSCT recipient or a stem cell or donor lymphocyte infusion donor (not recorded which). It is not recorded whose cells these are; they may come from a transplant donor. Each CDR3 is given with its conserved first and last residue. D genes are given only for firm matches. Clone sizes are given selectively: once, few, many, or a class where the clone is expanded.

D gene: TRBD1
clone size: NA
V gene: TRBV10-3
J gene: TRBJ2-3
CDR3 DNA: TGTGCCATTTCCCCCGGACAGGGGGCTGGCACAGATACGCAGTATTTT
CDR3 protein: CAISPGQGAGTDTQYF

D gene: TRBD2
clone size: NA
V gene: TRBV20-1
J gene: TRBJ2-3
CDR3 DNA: TGCAGTGCTAGAGGGTTTCTAGCGGGAGGGCCAGATACGCAGTATTTT
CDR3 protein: CSARGFLAGGPDTQYF

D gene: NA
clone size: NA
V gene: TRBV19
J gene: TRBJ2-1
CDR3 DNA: TGTGCCAGTAGTATAGGCCACCTTTATTACAATGAGCAGTTCTTC
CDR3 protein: CASSIGHLYYNEQFF

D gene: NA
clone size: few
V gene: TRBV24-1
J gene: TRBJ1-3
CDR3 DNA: TGTGCCACCAGTGGAACAGGGACGGCTGGAAACACCATATATTTT
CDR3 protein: CATSGTGTAGNTIYF

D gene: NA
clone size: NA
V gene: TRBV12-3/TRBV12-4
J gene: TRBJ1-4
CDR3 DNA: TGTGCCAGCAGTTTCCGACAGCCAACTAATGAAAAACTGTTTTTT
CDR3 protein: CASSFRQPTNEKLFF

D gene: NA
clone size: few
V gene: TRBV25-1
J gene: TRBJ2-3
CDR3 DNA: TGTGCCAGCAGTGCAGGGATTAGAGATACGCAGTATTTT
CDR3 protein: CASSAGIRDTQYF

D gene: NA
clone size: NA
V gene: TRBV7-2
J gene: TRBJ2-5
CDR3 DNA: TGTGCCAGCAGCAGATCCGGACAGGGAGGGGAGACCCAGTACTTC
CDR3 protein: CASSRSGQGGETQYF

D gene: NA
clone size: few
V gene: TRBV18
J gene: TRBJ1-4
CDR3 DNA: TGTGCCAGTGCCGGGTCTAGAGCGGAAAAACTGTTTTTT
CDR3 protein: CASAGSRAEKLFF

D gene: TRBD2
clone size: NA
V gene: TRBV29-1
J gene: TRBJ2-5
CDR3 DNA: TGCAGCGTTCCCCGGGGGGGTAGCGGGGAGACCCAGTACTTC
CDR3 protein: CSVPRGGSGETQYF

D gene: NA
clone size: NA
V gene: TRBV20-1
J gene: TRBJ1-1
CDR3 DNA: TGCAGTGCTAGAGGAGGACCAAGGGCTGAAGCTTTCTTT
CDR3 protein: CSARGGPRAEAFF

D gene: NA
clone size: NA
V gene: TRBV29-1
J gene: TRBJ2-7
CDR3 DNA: TGCAGCGTTGGCAGGAACTTCTACGAGCAGTACTTC
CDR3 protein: CSVGRNFYEQYF

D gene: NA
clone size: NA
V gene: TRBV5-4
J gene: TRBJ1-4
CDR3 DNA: TGTGCCAGCAGCCGGGACTCTTTAAGGGGTGAAAAACTGTTTTTT
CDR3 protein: CASSRDSLRGEKLFF

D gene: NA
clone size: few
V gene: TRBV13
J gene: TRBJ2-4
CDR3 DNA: TGTGCCGTCAGCTTCCGGGAGAGGGAAAACATTCAGTACTTC
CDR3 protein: CAVSFRERENIQYF

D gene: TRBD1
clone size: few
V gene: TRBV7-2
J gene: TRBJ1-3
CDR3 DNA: TGTGCCAGCAGACTAGACAGGGCAGGAAACACCATATATTTT
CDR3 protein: CASRLDRAGNTIYF

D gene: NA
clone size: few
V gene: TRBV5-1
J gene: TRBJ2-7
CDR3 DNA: TGCGCCAGCAGCGTGAGCACCGGGACTGTCGCCTACGAGCAGTACTTC
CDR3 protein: CASSVSTGTVAYEQYF

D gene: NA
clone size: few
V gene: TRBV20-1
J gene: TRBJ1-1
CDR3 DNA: TGCAGTGCTAGAGATCGAAGGGGCAGGAGGTTTACTGAAGCTTTCTTT
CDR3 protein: CSARDRRGRRFTEAFF

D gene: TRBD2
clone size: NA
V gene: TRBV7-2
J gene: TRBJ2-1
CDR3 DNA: TGTGCCAGCAGCTTAGAACGGGAGGTCCAGTTCTTC
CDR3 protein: CASSLEREVQFF

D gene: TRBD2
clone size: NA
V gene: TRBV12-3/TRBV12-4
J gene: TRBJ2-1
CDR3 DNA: TGTGCCAGCAGTTTGGACTTCGGACTAGCGGGAGCCTACAATGAGCAGTTCTTC
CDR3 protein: CASSLDFGLAGAYNEQFF

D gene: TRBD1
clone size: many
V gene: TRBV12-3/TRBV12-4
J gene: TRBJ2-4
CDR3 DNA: TGTGCCAGCAGTCCTTTTTCGGGACAGAGCATTCAGTACTTC
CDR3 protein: CASSPFSGQSIQYF

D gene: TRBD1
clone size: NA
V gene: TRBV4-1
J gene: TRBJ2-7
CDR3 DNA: TGCGCCAGCAGCCCCTTGGGACAGGGGACCTACGAGCAGTACTTC
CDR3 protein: CASSPLGQGTYEQYF

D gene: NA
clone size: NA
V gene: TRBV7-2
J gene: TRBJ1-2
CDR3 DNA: TGTGCCAGCAGCCCTCGGCCTAACGGCGGCTACACCTTC
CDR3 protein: CASSPRPNGGYTF

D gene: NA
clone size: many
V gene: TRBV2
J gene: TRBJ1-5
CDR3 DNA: TGTGCCAGCAGTGGAGGGGGCAATCAGCCCCAGCATTTT
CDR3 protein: CASSGGGNQPQHF

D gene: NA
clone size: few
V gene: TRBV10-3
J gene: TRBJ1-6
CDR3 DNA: TGTGCCATCACCGGGGGAGGGGAAAATTCACCCCTCCACTTT
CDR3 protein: CAITGGGENSPLHF

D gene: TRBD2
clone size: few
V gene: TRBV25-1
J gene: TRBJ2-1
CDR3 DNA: TGTGCCAGCAGTGTGGGACTAGCGGGAGTCCATGAGCAGTTCTTC
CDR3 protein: CASSVGLAGVHEQFF

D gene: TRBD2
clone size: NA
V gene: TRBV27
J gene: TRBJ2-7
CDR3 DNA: TGTGCCAGCAGTTCCACCGGGAGGCGGGCCTACGAGCAGTACTTC
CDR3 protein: CASSSTGRRAYEQYF

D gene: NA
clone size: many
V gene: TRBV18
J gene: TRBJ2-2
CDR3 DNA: TGTGCCAGCTCACCCCGGCAGGAGAACACCGGGGAGCTGTTTTTT
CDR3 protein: CASSPRQENTGELFF

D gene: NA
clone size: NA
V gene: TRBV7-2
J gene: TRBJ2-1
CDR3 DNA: TGTGCCAGCAGCTTACATATCGGAAGGGTCGGGGCAAACAATGAGCAGTTCTTC
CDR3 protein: CASSLHIGRVGANNEQFF

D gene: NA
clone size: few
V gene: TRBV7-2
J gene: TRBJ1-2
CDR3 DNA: TGTGCCAGCAACCCCTCACAGGGAACAAACTATGGCTACACCTTC
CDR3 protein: CASNPSQGTNYGYTF

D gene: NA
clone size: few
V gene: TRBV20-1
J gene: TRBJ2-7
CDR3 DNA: TGCAGTGCTAGAGATAAGTCTTTCATCTACGAGCAGTACTTC
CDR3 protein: CSARDKSFIYEQYF

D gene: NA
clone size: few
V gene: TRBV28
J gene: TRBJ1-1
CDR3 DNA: TGTGCCAGCAGTTTATTCCCGGGGGCGGACACTGAAGCTTTCTTT
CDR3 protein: CASSLFPGADTEAFF

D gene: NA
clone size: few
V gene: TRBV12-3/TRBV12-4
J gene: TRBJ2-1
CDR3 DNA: TGTGCCAGCAACGGGGTTGCTTACTCCTACAATGAGCAGTTCTTC
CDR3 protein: CASNGVAYSYNEQFF